Detailed here is one TCR beta chain. The source of the sample is a study of PD-1 blockade in mismatch repair-deficient tumors. About the study: Enrolled about 2013-2016, patients had progressing, pretreated mismatch repair-deficient cancers of about a dozen types.

Profiling relied on immunoSEQ multiplex PCR, and the TCRdb table lists in-frame clones only, not all of them. The sample yields 15,000 to 25,000 clones, roughly four fifths seen once. Germline loops: CDR1 SQVTM, CDR2 ANQGSEA. Trimming shortened V by 3 bases and J by 1 base, and 9 bases separated the two germline ends. This CDR3 has 13 residues. The clonotype originates from an adult with mismatch repair-deficient cancer. The material sequenced was PBMCs, taken 52 weeks after starting pembrolizumab. This chain connects TRBV29-1 to TRBJ1-1, with D tentatively TRBD1 (6 bases). The CDR3 sequence is CSVDRDTNTEAFF. CDR3 DNA sequence: TGCAGCGTTGACCGGGACACGAACACTGAAGCTTTCTTT. The variable domain in full, completed from reference TRBV29-1 and TRBJ1-1, reads SAVISQKPSRDICQRGTSLTIQCQVDSQVTMMFWYRQQPGQSLTLIATANQGSEATYESGFVIDKFPISRPNLTFSTLTVSNMSPEDSSIYLCSVDRDTNTEAFFGQGTRLTVV.